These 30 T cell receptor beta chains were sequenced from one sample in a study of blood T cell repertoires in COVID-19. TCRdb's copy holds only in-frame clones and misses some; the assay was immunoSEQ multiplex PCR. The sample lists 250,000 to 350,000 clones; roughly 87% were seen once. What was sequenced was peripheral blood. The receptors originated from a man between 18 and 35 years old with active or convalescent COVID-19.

Here the CDR3 DNA reads TGCACCAGCAGCCCTGGACTAGCGAGGGAGACCCAGTACTTC. Its protein product is CTSSPGLARETQYF. This chain uses TRBV1 with TRBJ2-5; the D call TRBD2 from the table was never checked on the DNA. TRBV1 is noted as a pseudogene. The CDR3 has 14 amino acids.

DNA for the CDR3: TGTGCCAGCAGCCAAGCCACCCGCCTAGCTTGGAGCTACGAGCAGTACTTC. Its translation: CASSQATRLAWSYEQYF. The rearrangement uses TRBV3-1 (or the pseudogene TRBV3-2) and TRBJ2-7, with D maybe TRBD2 (5 bases). Germline V gene data show CDR1 as LGHDT and CDR2 as YNNKEL (reference sequence). The CDR3 is 17 residues long. V lost 1 base to trimming and J lost 3 bases, with 19 bases between them.

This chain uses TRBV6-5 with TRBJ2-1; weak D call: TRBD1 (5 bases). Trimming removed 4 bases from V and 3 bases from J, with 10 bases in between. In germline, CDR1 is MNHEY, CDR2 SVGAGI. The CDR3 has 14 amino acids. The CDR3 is CASSSLTVYNEQFF. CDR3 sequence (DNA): TGTGCCAGCAGTTCCTTGACAGTCTACAATGAGCAGTTCTTC.

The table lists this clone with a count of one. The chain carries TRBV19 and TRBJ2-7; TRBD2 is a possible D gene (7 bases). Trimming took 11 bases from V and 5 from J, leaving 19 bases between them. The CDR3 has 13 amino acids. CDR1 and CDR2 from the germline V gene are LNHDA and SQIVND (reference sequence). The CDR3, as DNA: TGTGCCTCCCGAGGGGGGGAACCCAACGAGCAGTACTTC. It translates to CASRGGEPNEQYF.

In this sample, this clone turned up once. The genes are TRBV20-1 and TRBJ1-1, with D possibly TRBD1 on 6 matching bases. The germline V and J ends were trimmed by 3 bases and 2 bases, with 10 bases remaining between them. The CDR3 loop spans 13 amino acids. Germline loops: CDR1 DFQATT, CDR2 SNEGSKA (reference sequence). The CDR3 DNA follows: TGCAGTGCTAGTGGGACATTCAACACTGAAGCTTTCTTT. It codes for CSASGTFNTEAFF.

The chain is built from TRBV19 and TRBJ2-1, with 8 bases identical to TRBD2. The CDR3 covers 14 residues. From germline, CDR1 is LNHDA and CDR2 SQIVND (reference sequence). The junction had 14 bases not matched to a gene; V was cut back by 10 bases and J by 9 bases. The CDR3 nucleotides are TGTGCCATCCCTGGCAGCGGGAGTCCCGGTGAGCAGTTCTTC. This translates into CAIPGSGSPGEQFF.

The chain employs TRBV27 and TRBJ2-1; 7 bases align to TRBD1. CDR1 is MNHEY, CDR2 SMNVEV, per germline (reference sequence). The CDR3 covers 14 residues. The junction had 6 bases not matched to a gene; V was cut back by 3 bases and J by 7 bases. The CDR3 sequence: CASSLTGYWNEQFF. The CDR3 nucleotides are TGTGCCAGCAGTTTGACAGGGTACTGGAATGAGCAGTTCTTC.

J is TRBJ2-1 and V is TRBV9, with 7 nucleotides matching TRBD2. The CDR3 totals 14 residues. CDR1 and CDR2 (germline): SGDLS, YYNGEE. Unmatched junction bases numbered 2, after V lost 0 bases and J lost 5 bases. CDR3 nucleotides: TGTGCCAGCAGCGTAGGGGGGGGACACAATGAGCAGTTCTTC. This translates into CASSVGGGHNEQFF.

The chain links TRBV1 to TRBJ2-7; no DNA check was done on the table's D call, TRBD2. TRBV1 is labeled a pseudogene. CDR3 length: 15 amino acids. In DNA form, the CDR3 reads TGCACCAGCAGCCAAGCGGCGGGGTACACCTACGAGCAGTACTTC. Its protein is CTSSQAAGYTYEQYF.

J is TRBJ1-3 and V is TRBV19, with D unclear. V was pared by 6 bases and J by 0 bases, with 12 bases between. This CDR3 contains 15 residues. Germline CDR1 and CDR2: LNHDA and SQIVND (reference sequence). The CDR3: CASRAPGGSGNTIYF. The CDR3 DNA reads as TGTGCCAGTAGAGCGCCAGGAGGCTCTGGAAACACCATATATTTT.

The CDR3 loop is CASSLGPYRGNSPLHF. CDR3 sequence (DNA): TGTGCCAGCAGCTTGGGCCCCTACAGGGGGAATTCACCCCTCCACTTT. The J gene is TRBJ1-6, the V gene TRBV5-5, with TRBD1 matching 8 bases. CDR1 is SGHKS, CDR2 YYEKEE, per germline (reference sequence). CDR3 size: 16 residues. V lost 0 bases, J lost 7 bases, and 6 bases stayed unmatched. Variable domain in full (rest from reference TRBV5-5 and TRBJ1-6): DAGVTQSPTHLIKTRGQQVTLRCSPISGHKSVSWYQQVLGQGPQFIFQYYEKEERGRGNFPDRFSARQFPNYSSELNVNALLLGDSALYLCASSLGPYRGNSPLHFGNGTRLTVT.

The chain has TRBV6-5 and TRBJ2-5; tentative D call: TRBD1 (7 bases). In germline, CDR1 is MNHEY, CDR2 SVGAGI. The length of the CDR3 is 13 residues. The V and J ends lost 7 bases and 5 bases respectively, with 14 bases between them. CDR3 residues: CASTSTGRETQYF. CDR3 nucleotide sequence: TGTGCCAGCACCTCGACAGGGAGGGAGACCCAGTACTTC.

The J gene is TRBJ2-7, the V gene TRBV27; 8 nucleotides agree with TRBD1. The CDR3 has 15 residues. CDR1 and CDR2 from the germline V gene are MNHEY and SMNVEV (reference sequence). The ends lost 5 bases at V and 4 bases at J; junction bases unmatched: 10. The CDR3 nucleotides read TGTGCCAGCAGTCCACTGGACAGGGACGGGTACGAGCAGTACTTC. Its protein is CASSPLDRDGYEQYF.

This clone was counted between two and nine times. The CDR3: CASSRGGPTDTQYF. CDR3 nucleotides: TGTGCCAGCAGCCGCGGGGGCCCGACCGATACGCAGTATTTT. This chain connects TRBV11-2 to TRBJ2-3; TRBD2 is a possible D gene (7 bases). Germline CDR1 SGHAT, CDR2 FQNNGV. The CDR3 consists of 14 residues. V dropped 5 bases and J dropped 6 bases, with 15 bases sitting between them.

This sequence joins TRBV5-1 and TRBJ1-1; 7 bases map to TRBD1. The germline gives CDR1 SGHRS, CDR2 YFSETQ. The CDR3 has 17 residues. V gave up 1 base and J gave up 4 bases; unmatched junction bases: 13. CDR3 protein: CASSLRVTGQTFTEAFF. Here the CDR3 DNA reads TGCGCCAGCAGCTTGAGGGTGACAGGGCAAACCTTCACTGAAGCTTTCTTT.

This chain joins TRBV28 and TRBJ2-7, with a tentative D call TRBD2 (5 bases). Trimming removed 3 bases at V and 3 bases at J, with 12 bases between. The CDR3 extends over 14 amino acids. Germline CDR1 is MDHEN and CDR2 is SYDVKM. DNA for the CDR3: TGTGCCAGCAGTTTTAGAGGGCGTAACTACGAGCAGTACTTC. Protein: CASSFRGRNYEQYF.

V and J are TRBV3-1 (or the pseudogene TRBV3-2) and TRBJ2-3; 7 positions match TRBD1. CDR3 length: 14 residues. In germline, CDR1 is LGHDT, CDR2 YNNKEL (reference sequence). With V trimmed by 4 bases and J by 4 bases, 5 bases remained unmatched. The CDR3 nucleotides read TGTGCCAGCAGCCCACAGGGGCCCTCAGATACGCAGTATTTT. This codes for CASSPQGPSDTQYF.

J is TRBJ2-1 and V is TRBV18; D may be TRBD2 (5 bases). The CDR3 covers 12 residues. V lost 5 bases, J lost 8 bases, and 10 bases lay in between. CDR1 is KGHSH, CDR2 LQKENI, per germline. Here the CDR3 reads CASSYTSDEQFF. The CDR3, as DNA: TGTGCCAGCTCATATACTAGTGATGAGCAGTTCTTC.

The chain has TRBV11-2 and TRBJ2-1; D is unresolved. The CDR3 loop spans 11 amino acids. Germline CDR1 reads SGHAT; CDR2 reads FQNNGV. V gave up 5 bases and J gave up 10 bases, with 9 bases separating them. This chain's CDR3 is CASSPRVEQFF. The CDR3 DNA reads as TGTGCCAGCAGCCCTCGGGTCGAGCAGTTCTTC.

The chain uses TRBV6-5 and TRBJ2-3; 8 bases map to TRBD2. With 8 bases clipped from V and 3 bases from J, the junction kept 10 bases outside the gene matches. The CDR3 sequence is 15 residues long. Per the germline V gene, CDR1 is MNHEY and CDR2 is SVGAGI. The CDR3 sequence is CASSEGRGETDTQYF. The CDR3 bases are TGTGCCAGCTCCGAAGGGCGGGGGGAAACAGATACGCAGTATTTT.

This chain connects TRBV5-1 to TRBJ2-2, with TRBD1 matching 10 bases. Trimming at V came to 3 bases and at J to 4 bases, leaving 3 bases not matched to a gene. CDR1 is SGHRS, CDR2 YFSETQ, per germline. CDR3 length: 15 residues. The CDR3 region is CASSYRTGGTGELFF. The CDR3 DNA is TGCGCCAGCAGCTACCGGACAGGGGGCACCGGGGAGCTGTTTTTT. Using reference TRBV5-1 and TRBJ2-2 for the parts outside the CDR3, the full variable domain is KAGVTQTPRYLIKTRGQQVTLSCSPISGHRSVSWYQQTPGQGLQFLFEYFSETQRNKGNFPGRFSGRQFSNSRSEMNVSTLELGDSALYLCASSYRTGGTGELFFGEGSRLTVL.

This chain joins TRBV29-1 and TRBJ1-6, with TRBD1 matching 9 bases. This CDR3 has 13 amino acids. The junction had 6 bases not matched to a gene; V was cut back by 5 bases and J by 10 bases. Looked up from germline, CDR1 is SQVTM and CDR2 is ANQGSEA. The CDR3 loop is CSVLQGAGSPLHF. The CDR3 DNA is TGCAGCGTTTTACAGGGGGCCGGGTCACCCCTCCACTTT.

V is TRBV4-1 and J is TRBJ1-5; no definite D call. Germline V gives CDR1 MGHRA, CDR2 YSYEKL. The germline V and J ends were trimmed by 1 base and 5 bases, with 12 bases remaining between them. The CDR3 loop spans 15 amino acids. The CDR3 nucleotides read TGCGCCAGCAGCCAAGCGACCGGAGCGTATCAGCCCCAGCATTTT. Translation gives CASSQATGAYQPQHF.

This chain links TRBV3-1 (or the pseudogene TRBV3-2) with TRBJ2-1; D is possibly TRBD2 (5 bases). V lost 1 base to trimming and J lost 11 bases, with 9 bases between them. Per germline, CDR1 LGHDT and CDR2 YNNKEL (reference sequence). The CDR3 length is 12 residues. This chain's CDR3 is CASSQAAGQQFF. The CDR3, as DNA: TGTGCCAGCAGCCAAGCGGCGGGCCAGCAGTTCTTC.

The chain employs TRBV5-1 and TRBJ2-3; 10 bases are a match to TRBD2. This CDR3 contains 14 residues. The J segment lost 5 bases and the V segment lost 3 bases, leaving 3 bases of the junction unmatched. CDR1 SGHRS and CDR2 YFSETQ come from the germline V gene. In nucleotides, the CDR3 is TGCGCCAGCAGCTCGACTAGCGGGCTAGATACGCAGTATTTT. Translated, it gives CASSSTSGLDTQYF.

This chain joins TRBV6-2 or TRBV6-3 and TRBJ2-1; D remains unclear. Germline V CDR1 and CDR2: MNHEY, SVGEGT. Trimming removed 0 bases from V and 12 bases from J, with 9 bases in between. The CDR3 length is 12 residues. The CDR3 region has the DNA TGTGCCAGCAGTTACTCGGTCCCGGGGCAGTTCTTC. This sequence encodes CASSYSVPGQFF.

DNA of the CDR3: TGTGCCAGCGGTACTATGAGGAGCTCCTATAATTCACCCCTCCACTTT. Amino acid sequence: CASGTMRSSYNSPLHF. The chain combines TRBV7-9 with TRBJ1-6; D unresolved. Looked up from germline, CDR1 is SEHNR and CDR2 is FQNEAQ (reference sequence). The CDR3 covers 16 residues. Trimming removed 8 bases from V and 0 bases from J, with 14 bases in between.

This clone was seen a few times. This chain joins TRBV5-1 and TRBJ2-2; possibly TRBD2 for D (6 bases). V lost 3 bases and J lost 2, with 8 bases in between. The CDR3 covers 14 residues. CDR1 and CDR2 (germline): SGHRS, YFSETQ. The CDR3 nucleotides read TGCGCCAGCAGCTGGGACTTTAACACCGGGGAGCTGTTTTTT. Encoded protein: CASSWDFNTGELFF.

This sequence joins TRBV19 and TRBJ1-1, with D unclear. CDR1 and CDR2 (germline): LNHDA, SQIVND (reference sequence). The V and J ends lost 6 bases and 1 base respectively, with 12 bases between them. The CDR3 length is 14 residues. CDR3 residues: CASSRFAGNTEAFF. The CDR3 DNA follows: TGTGCCAGTAGCCGGTTCGCGGGGAACACTGAAGCTTTCTTT.

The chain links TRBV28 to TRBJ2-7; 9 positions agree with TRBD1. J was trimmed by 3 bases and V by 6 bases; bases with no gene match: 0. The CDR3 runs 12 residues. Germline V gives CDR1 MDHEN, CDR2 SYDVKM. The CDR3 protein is CASRGQGYEQYF. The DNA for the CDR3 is TGTGCCAGCAGGGGACAGGGCTACGAGCAGTACTTC. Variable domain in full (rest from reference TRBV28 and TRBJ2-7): DVKVTQSSRYLVKRTGEKVFLECVQDMDHENMFWYRQDPGLGLRLIYFSYDVKMKEKGDIPEGYSVSREKKERFSLILESASTNQTSMYLCASRGQGYEQYFGPGTRLTVT.